The sequence of this TCR beta chain was determined in a study of cytomegalovirus exposure and HLA in healthy donors. The overall study: A preliminary data release comprised 80 million or so unique TCRs obtained from HLA-typed donors. Points from the study as a whole: When a later analysis was performed, an Asian-associated ancestry cluster reportedly had fewer N-insertions than the roughly 700-donor mean.

In the case of this clone: The antigen is not known.

Primers: 60 Vbeta forward and 13 Jbeta reverse. The assay was immunoSEQ multiplex PCR, and TCRdb's table has in-frame clones only and misses some. The sample yields roughly 180,000 clones, approximately 80% seen once. Germline V gene data show CDR1 as MNHEY and CDR2 as SMNVEV (reference sequence). V lost 1 base, J lost 5 bases, and 7 bases stayed unmatched. This CDR3 has 17 amino acids. This sequence originates from a female donor in good health and CMV-seronegative. Sequencing used PBMCs. The V call is TRBV27, the J call TRBJ2-1; 11 bases match TRBD2. The CDR3 sequence is CASSLYSGTSGNNEQFF. The CDR3 DNA reads as TGTGCCAGCAGTTTATACTCCGGGACTAGCGGAAACAATGAGCAGTTCTTC.